This is a list of T cell receptor beta chains from one sample in a study of blood T cell repertoires in COVID-19. This table comes from immunoSEQ multiplex PCR, and its TCRdb copy is limited to in-frame clones, with some not included. The sample gives about 270,000 clones, about 90% of which show up once; approximately 2.6% is in the top ten. The sample taken for sequencing was peripheral blood. These receptors were obtained from a person aged 18 to 29 with COVID-19, enrolled during active disease. Each CDR3 is given with its conserved first and last residue. D genes are given only for firm matches. Clone size, where shown, is once, few, many, or a class for clones that have expanded.

v_call,j_call,clone_size,d_call,cdr3_nt,cdr3_aa
TRBV4-1,TRBJ2-1,few,TRBD2,TGCGCCAGCAGGCCCGGACTAGCGGGAAGCAATGAGCAGTTCTTC,CASRPGLAGSNEQFF
TRBV14,TRBJ1-2,NA,TRBD1,TGTGCCAGCAGGATGACAGGGAACTATGGCTACACCTTC,CASRMTGNYGYTF
TRBV27,TRBJ2-3,once,NA,TGTGCCAGCAGTTTATCAGTTGCGGATATCCGGGGCACAGATACGCAGTATTTT,CASSLSVADIRGTDTQYF
TRBV13,TRBJ2-2,NA,NA,TGTGCCAGCAGCTTAGGCAGTTCCGGGGAGCTGTTTTTT,CASSLGSSGELFF
TRBV27,TRBJ2-1,once,NA,TGTGCCAGCAGTTTATCAAGGGGTGAGCAGTTCTTC,CASSLSRGEQFF
TRBV3-1/TRBV3-2,TRBJ2-7,NA,NA,TGTGCCAGCAGCCACTTGGACAGCTCCTACGAGCAGTACTTC,CASSHLDSSYEQYF
TRBV19,TRBJ2-1,NA,TRBD2,TGTGCCAGCGGGACTAGCGGTCCCGAGCAGTTCTTC,CASGTSGPEQFF
TRBV28,TRBJ1-1,NA,TRBD1,TGTGCCAGCAGTAAGACAGGGATTGGTATGAACACTGAAGCTTTCTTT,CASSKTGIGMNTEAFF
TRBV27,TRBJ1-1,once,NA,TGTGCCAGCAGTTTGAGCGGGTCCACTGAAGCTTTCTTT,CASSLSGSTEAFF
TRBV6-5,TRBJ1-2,NA,NA,TGTGCCAGCAGTTACCTCAAAGCGGGCCGGGGGTATGGCTACACCTTC,CASSYLKAGRGYGYTF
TRBV9,TRBJ2-3,NA,TRBD1,TGTGCCAGCAGCGTAGGGTACAGGGGCCGTACAGATACGCAGTATTTT,CASSVGYRGRTDTQYF
TRBV7-6,TRBJ2-7,NA,NA,TGTGCCAGCAGCTTAGCGCACGGTAGCTCCTACGAGCAGTACTTC,CASSLAHGSSYEQYF
TRBV23-1,TRBJ2-3,NA,NA,TGCGCCAGCAGTCAATCCTCGTCTAGCCCGGATAGCACAGATACGCAGTATTTT,CASSQSSSSPDSTDTQYF
TRBV27,TRBJ2-3,NA,TRBD2,TGTGCCCCTGAAGCCTCCGAGACTAGCGACCGCCGCACAGATACGCAGTATTTT,CAPEASETSDRRTDTQYF
TRBV10-3,TRBJ2-7,NA,NA,TGTGCCATCAGTGAATCTGTCTACGAGCAGTACTTC,CAISESVYEQYF
TRBV5-5,TRBJ1-5,NA,TRBD1,TGTGCCAGCAGCCACGGGACAGACCAGCCCCAGCATTTT,CASSHGTDQPQHF
TRBV27,TRBJ2-1,once,NA,TGTGCCAGCAGTTATCAGGGATCGCCCTACAATGAGCAGTTCTTC,CASSYQGSPYNEQFF
TRBV6-5,TRBJ1-2,NA,TRBD1,TGTGCCAGCAGTTATCCCCAAGGAGAAGGGGGCTTAGGCTACACCTTC,CASSYPQGEGGLGYTF
TRBV2,TRBJ1-1,NA,NA,TGTGCCAGCAGTCGCACAGGGCCCACTGAAGCTTTCTTT,CASSRTGPTEAFF
TRBV2,TRBJ1-5,NA,NA,TGTGCCAGCACTCCGACCCAGGCCCTCCAGCCCCAGCATTTT,CASTPTQALQPQHF
TRBV2,TRBJ2-7,few,NA,TGTGCCAGCAGGATGACAGGCTCCTACGAGCAGTACTTC,CASRMTGSYEQYF